This T cell receptor (beta chain) was recovered during a study of early T cells in non-severe SARS-CoV-2 infection. Whole-study context: From unsorted whole blood, bulk RNA was sequenced, and the chains remained unpaired. Study-wide points: Reliance on VDJdb matching favored anti-spike CD8 responses; private and CD4 specificities were missed.

Germline-derived CDR1 and CDR2 are SNHLY and FYNNEI. The CDR3 totals 13 residues. V dropped 6 bases and J dropped 2 bases, with 10 bases sitting between them. This clonotype has a count of ten or more. The target antigen is unknown. Unique molecular identifiers (one per individual cDNA molecule) were attached. One entry per CDR3 protein results from TCRdb running MiXCR on the 5' RACE reads. The repertoire holds under 50,000 distinct CDR3 sequences, with around 5.6% as singletons. V and J are TRBV2 and TRBJ1-1; D is perhaps TRBD1 (5 bases). The sequence was obtained from an adult who was a healthcare worker with PCR-confirmed SARS-CoV-2 infection or an uninfected control (not recorded which). The sample taken for sequencing was whole blood. This CDR3 is CASRRDSNTEAFF. As DNA, the CDR3 is TGTGCCAGCAGAAGGGACTCTAACACTGAAGCTTTCTTT.